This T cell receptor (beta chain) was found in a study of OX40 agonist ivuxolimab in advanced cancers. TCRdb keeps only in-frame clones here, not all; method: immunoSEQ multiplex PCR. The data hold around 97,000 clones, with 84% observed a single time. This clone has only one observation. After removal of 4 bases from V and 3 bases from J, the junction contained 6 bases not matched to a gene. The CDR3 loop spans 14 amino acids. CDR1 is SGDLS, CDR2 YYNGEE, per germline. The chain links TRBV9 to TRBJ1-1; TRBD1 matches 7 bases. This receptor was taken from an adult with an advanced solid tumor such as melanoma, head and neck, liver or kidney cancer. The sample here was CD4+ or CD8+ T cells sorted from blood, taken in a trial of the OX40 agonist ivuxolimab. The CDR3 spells CASSFLDRDTEAFF. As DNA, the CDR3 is TGTGCCAGCAGCTTCCTCGACAGGGACACTGAAGCTTTCTTT.